The next 15 T cell receptor beta chains were all read from a single sample in a study of blood T cell repertoires in COVID-19. The protocol was immunoSEQ multiplex PCR, while the TCRdb copy is restricted to in-frame clones and leaves out a portion. The repertoire holds under 500,000 clones, around nine tenths seen once, with almost 2% in the top ten. The sample taken for sequencing was PBMCs or T cells enriched from blood (not recorded which). These receptors were taken from a woman younger than 35 with acute COVID-19.

In this sample, this clone turned up once. The rearrangement links TRBV5-6 to TRBJ1-1; 7 bases match TRBD1. The CDR3 covers 13 residues. V lost 2 bases to trimming and J lost 8 bases; unmatched junction nucleotides: 6. Germline V gene lookup returns CDR1 SGHDT and CDR2 YYEEEE. CDR3 in DNA: TGTGCCAGCAGCTTCTCGACAGGGCTAGAAGCTTTCTTT. Protein sequence: CASSFSTGLEAFF.

The chain links TRBV28 to TRBJ2-1, with 8 bases aligning to TRBD1. The V segment lost 5 bases and the J segment 14 bases; nucleotides outside the gene matches: 5. The CDR3 consists of 11 residues. Germline V lookup: CDR1 MDHEN, CDR2 SYDVKM. This CDR3 is CASSLGQGKFF. Here the CDR3 DNA reads TGTGCCAGCAGTCTCGGACAGGGAAAGTTCTTC.

This clone was observed a single time. This chain joins TRBV10-1 and TRBJ2-3, with D perhaps matching TRBD1 (6 bases). The germline V gene has CDR1 WNHNN and CDR2 SYGVQD (reference sequence). Between the trimmed V and J ends, which lost 3 bases and 0 bases, there was a span of 19 bases. This CDR3 is built from 18 residues. The CDR3 region is CASSDLPGTTLSTDTQYF. The CDR3 DNA reads TGCGCCAGCAGTGACTTACCGGGGACAACTCTTAGCACAGATACGCAGTATTTT.

The chain is built from TRBV2 and TRBJ2-2, with TRBD2 matching over 7 bases. Trimming took 7 bases from V and 0 from J; bases not matched to a gene: 14. This CDR3 contains 18 residues. The V gene's germline CDR1 is SNHLY and CDR2 FYNNEI. This chain's CDR3 is CASNVAGVTNANTGELFF. The CDR3 nucleotides are TGTGCCAGCAACGTTGCGGGAGTTACCAACGCGAACACCGGGGAGCTGTTTTTT.

This chain uses TRBV11-2 with TRBJ2-7; D is ambiguous. The length of the CDR3 is 13 residues. The V gene lost 5 bases and the J gene lost 3 bases, with 11 bases spanning the gap. The germline gives CDR1 SGHAT, CDR2 FQNNGV. The CDR3 nucleotides read TGTGCCAGCAGCCTCCCGGTCCTCTACGAGCAGTACTTC. Its translation: CASSLPVLYEQYF.

V and J are TRBV4-1 and TRBJ1-6; D gene uncertain. This CDR3 has 15 amino acids. Germline CDR1 is MGHRA and CDR2 is YSYEKL. V was shortened by 2 bases and J by 5 bases, with 10 bases between the two germline ends. DNA of the CDR3: TGCGCCAGCAGCCAACTAGGCGCTGATAATTCACCCCTCCACTTT. This codes for CASSQLGADNSPLHF.

The sample holds a few counts of this clone. The V call is TRBV30, the J call TRBJ1-1; 7 nucleotides match TRBD1. Germline V gives CDR1 GTSNPN, CDR2 SVGIG (reference sequence). The CDR3 extends over 13 amino acids. V lost 3 bases, J lost 1 base, and 2 bases stayed unmatched. CDR3 sequence: CAWSRGENTEAFF. In DNA, the CDR3 is TGTGCCTGGAGCAGGGGGGAGAACACTGAAGCTTTCTTT.

The J gene is TRBJ2-7, the V gene TRBV24-1; D remains unclear. Germline values: CDR1 KGHDR, CDR2 SFDVKD. V shed 4 bases and J shed 4 bases, with 13 bases lying between them. This CDR3 region has 14 residues. In nucleotides, the CDR3 is TGTGCCACCAGTGAGGGCCACCCCCCTTACGAGCAGTACTTC. Translated, it gives CATSEGHPPYEQYF.

The chain combines TRBV7-8 with TRBJ2-5; 7 bases agree with TRBD1. There are 14 residues in the CDR3. V gave up 3 bases and J gave up 3 bases; unmatched junction bases: 4. Germline CDR1 is SGHVS and CDR2 is FQNEAQ. The CDR3 bases are TGTGCCAGCAGCTTGAAGGGGGCGGAAGAGACCCAGTACTTC. Translating it yields CASSLKGAEETQYF. Supplemented by reference TRBV7-8 and TRBJ2-5, the full variable domain reads GAGVSQSPRYKVAKRGQDVALRCDPISGHVSLFWYQQALGQGPEFLTYFQNEAQLDKSGLPSDRFFAERPEGSVSTLKIQRTQQEDSAVYLCASSLKGAEETQYFGPGTRLLVL.

V and J are TRBV2 and TRBJ2-7; 11 positions match TRBD1. CDR3 length: 15 amino acids. Germline CDR1 and CDR2: SNHLY and FYNNEI. Trimming took 5 bases from V and 4 from J; bases not matched to a gene: 7. The CDR3 DNA is TGTGCCAGCAGTCCCACCGGACAGGGGGCATACGAGCAGTACTTC. It yields the protein CASSPTGQGAYEQYF.

Points on this clone: Different DNA sequences within this sample yield the same CDR3. This chain uses TRBV2 with TRBJ1-6, with D perhaps matching TRBD1 (5 bases). Germline CDR1 reads SNHLY; CDR2 reads FYNNEI. Between the trimmed V and J ends, which lost 6 bases and 7 bases, there was a span of 10 bases. CDR3 size: 13 residues. The CDR3 is CASSVQVNSPLHF. The CDR3 DNA is TGTGCCAGCAGCGTACAGGTGAATTCACCCCTCCACTTT.

The genes are TRBV7-2 and TRBJ2-7; weak D call: TRBD2 (7 bases). Germline V gives CDR1 SGHTA, CDR2 FQGNSA. The V gene lost 2 bases and the J gene lost 4 bases, with 24 bases spanning the gap. This CDR3 contains 18 residues. This CDR3 is CASSLKSTVRGPWYEQYF. The CDR3 nucleotides are TGTGCCAGCAGCTTAAAATCCACCGTGCGGGGGCCCTGGTACGAGCAGTACTTC.

The sample holds a few counts of this clone. The chain couples TRBV21-1 to TRBJ2-6; the table calls TRBD1, which could not be checked here. TRBV21-1 is an annotated pseudogene. The CDR3 is 13 residues long. The CDR3 DNA follows: TGTGCCAGCAGCAAGGGCAGGGTGAACGTCCTGACTTTC. Protein product: CASSKGRVNVLTF.

V gene TRBV7-5 combines with J gene TRBJ2-7; the table assigns TRBD2, which was not confirmed against the DNA. TRBV7-5 has pseudogene status. The CDR3 runs to 18 residues. The CDR3: CVRSLPPLGLAGAYEQYF. The CDR3 region has the DNA TGTGTCAGAAGCTTACCCCCTCTGGGGCTAGCGGGAGCATACGAGCAGTACTTC.

The gene calls are TRBV2 and TRBJ1-6, with no clear D. CDR3 size: 15 residues. CDR1 is SNHLY, CDR2 FYNNEI, per germline. Trimming removed 3 bases from V and 5 bases from J, with 11 bases in between. CDR3 residues: CASSDWGVNNSPLHF. CDR3 in DNA: TGTGCCAGCAGTGATTGGGGAGTGAATAATTCACCCCTCCACTTT.